The entry below describes one TCR beta chain. Germline CDR1 LNHDA, CDR2 SQIVND (reference sequence). This CDR3 is built from 14 residues. Trimming at V came to 5 bases and at J to 3 bases, leaving 5 bases not matched to a gene. Study processing details: For nucleated cells, counts were estimated from reference gene primer amplification. Assay: immunoSEQ multiplex PCR; the TCRdb copy retains only in-frame clones and omits some. The V and J calls and the clone size are those of that table, but D and trimming were determined from the DNA. The sample lists under 95,000 clones; roughly 90% were seen once. The sample originates from a study of blood T cell repertoires in COVID-19. Across the study: COVID-19 samples, acute and convalescent, were from the United States, Italy and Spain.

The rearrangement links TRBV19 to TRBJ1-2; the match to TRBD1 covers 8 bases. The source material was peripheral blood. The receptor comes from a man aged 45-65 years with COVID-19, enrolled during active disease. The CDR3 coding sequence is TGTGCCAGTAGTGGACAGGGAACCTACTATGGCTACACCTTC. This gives the protein CASSGQGTYYGYTF.